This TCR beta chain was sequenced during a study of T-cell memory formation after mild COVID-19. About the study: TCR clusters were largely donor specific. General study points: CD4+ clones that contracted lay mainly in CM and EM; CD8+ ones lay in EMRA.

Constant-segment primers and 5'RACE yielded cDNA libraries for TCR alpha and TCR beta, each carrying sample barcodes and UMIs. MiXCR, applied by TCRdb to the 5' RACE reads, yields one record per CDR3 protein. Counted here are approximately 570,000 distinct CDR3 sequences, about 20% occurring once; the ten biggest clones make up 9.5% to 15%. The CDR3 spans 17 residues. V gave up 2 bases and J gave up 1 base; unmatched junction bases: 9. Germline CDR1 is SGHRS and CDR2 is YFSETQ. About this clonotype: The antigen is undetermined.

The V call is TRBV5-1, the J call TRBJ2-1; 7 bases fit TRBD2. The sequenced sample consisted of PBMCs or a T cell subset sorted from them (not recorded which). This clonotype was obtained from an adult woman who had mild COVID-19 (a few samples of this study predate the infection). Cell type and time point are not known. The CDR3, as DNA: TGCGCCAGCAGCTTAAGAGGGCGGGGGTCATCCTACAATGAGCAGTTCTTC. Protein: CASSLRGRGSSYNEQFF.